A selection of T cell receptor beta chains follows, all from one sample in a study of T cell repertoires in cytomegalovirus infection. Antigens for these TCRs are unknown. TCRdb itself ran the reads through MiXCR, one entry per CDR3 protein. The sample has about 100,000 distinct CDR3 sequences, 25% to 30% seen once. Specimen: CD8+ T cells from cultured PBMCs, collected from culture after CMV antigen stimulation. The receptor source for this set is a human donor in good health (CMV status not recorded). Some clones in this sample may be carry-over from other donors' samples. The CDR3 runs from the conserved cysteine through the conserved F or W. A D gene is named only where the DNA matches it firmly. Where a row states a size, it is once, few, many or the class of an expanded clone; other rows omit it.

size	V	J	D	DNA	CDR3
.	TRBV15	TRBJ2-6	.	TGTGCCACCAGCAGAGATCGTCCGGGGAGCTCTGGGGCCAACGTCCTGACTTTC	CATSRDRPGSSGANVLTF
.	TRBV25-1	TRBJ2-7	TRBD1	TGTGCCAGCAGCTGGGACAGTGCTTACGAGCAGTACTTC	CASSWDSAYEQYF
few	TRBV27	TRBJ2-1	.	TGTGCCAGCAGTTTAAGCAATGAGCAGTTCTTC	CASSLSNEQFF
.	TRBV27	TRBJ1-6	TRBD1	TGTGCCACCCGGGACAGATATTCACCCCTCCACTTT	CATRDRYSPLHF
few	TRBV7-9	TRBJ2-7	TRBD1	TGTGCCAGCAGCTCGACAGGGTTTCACGTCTACGAGCAGTACTTC	CASSSTGFHVYEQYF
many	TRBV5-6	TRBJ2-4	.	TGTGCCAGCAGCCCTTATGGTCCGGGAAACTTAGCCAAAAACATTCAGTACTTC	CASSPYGPGNLAKNIQYF
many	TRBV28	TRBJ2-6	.	TGTGCCAGCACTGACCCGGGCTCTGGGGCCAACGTCCTGACTTTC	CASTDPGSGANVLTF
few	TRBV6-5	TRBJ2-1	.	TGTGCCAGCAGTATCGGGACCTCCTACAATGAGCAGTTCTTC	CASSIGTSYNEQFF
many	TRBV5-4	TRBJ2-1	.	TGTGCCAGCAGCTTGTACCAGTCCGTCTACAATGAGCAGTTCTTC	CASSLYQSVYNEQFF
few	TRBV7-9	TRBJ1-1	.	TGTGCCAGCAGCTTAGGCGTTGAAGGAGCTTTCTTT	CASSLGVEGAFF
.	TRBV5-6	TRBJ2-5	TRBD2	TGTGCCAGCAGCTTACCCCCGTTGGCGGGGGGTACCCAAGAGACCCAGTACTTC	CASSLPPLAGGTQETQYF
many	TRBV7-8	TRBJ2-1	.	TGTGCCAGCAGCTTAGAGGGGGGGCAAGGCTACAATGAGCAGTTCTTC	CASSLEGGQGYNEQFF
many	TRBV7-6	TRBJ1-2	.	TGTGCCAGCAGCGAAGCGGGACCTAAAGATGGCTACACCTTC	CASSEAGPKDGYTF
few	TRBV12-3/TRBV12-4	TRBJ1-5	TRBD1	TGTGCCAGCACCCGGACAGGGGGGGACCAGCCCCAGCATTTT	CASTRTGGDQPQHF
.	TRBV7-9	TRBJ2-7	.	TGTGCCAGCAGCCGAGCACCGGAGGACGAGCAGTACTTC	CASSRAPEDEQYF
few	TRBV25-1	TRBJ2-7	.	TGTGCCAGCAGTGCCCCGGGGGTGCTCTCCTACGAGCAGTACTTC	CASSAPGVLSYEQYF
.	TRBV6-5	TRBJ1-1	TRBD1	TGTGCCAGCAGTTACTCAGACAGGGGAAGCACTGAAGCTTTCTTT	CASSYSDRGSTEAFF
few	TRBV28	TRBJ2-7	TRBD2	TGTGCCAGCAGTCCCGGACTAGCGGGGGTGAGCTCCTACGAGCAGTACTTC	CASSPGLAGVSSYEQYF
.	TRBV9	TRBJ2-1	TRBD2	TGTGCCAGCAGCGTGTCCTGGGGACTAGCGGGGGAGAGCTCCTACAATGAGCAGTTCTTC	CASSVSWGLAGESSYNEQFF